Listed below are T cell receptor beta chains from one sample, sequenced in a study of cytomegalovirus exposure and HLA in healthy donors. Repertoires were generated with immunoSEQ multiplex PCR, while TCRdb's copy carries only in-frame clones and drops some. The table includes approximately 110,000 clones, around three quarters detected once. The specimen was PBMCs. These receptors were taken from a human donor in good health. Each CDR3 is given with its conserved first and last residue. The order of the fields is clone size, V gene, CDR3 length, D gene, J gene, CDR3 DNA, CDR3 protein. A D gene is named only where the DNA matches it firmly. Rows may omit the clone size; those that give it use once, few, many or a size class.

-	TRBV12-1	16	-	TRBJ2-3	TGTGCCAGCACCCGGCCGGGACTAGCCCGCACAGATACGCAGTATTTT	CASTRPGLARTDTQYF
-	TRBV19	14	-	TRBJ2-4	TGTGCCAGTAGTACTAGCGCCGCCAAAAACATTCAGTACTTC	CASSTSAAKNIQYF
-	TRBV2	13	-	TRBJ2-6	TGTGCCAGCAGTGATACTGGGGCCAACGGCCTGACTTTC	CASSDTGANGLTF
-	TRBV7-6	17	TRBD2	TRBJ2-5	TGTGCCAGCAGCTTCTCCTCCGGCGGGGGAGTCCAAGAGACCCAGTACTTC	CASSFSSGGGVQETQYF
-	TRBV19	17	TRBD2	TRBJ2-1	TGTGCCAGTAGTATTACCGGGACTACCTCCTCCTACAATGAGCAGTTCTTC	CASSITGTTSSYNEQFF
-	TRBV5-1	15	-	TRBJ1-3	TGCGCCAGCAGCTCCGACAGCCCTCGTGGAAACACCATATATTTT	CASSSDSPRGNTIYF
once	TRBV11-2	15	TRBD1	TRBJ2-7	TGTGCCAGCAGCCTCGATTGGGACAGGACCTACGAGCAGTACTTC	CASSLDWDRTYEQYF
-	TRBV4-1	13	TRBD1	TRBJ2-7	TGCGCCAGCGGCCAAGGGACAGGGAACGAGCAGTACTTC	CASGQGTGNEQYF
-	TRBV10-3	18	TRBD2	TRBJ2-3	TGTGCCATCAATTCCCCCGCGGGACTAGCGGGAAGCACAGATACGCAGTATTTT	CAINSPAGLAGSTDTQYF
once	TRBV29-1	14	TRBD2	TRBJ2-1	TGCAGCGCCCCCCTAGCGGGAACTTTCAATGAGCAGTTCTTC	CSAPLAGTFNEQFF
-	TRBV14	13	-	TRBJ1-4	TGTGCCAGCAGCCAAGACTGGGAGGAAAAACTGTTTTTT	CASSQDWEEKLFF
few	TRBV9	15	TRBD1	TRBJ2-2	TGTGCCAGCAGCCCCCGGACAGGGAACACCGGGGAGCTGTTTTTT	CASSPRTGNTGELFF
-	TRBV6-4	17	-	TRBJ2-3	TGTGCCAGCAGTGACCCGGACCGAGGCAGGGCGGTAGATACGCAGTATTTT	CASSDPDRGRAVDTQYF
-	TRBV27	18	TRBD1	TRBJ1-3	TGTGCCAGCAGTTTAGGACCACAGGGGCCAGGGTCTGGAAACACCATATATTTT	CASSLGPQGPGSGNTIYF
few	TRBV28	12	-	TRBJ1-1	TGTGCCAGCACCCCGCGGAACACTGAAGCTTTCTTT	CASTPRNTEAFF